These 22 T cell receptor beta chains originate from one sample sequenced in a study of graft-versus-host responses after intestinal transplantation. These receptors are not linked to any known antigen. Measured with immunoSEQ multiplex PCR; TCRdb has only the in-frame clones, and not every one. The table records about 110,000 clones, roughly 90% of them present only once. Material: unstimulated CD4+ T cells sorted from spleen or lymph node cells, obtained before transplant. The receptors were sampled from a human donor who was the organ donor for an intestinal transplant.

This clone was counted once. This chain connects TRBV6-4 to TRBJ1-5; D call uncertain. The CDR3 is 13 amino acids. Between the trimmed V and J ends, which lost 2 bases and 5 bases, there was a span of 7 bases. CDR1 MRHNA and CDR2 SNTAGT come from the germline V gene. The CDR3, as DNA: TGTGCCAGCAGTGACCAAAGAGATCAGCCCCAGCATTTT. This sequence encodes CASSDQRDQPQHF.

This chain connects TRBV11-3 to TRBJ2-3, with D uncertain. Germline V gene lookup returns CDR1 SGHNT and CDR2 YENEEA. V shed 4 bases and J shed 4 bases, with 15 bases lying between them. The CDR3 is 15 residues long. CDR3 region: CASSYRVSGADTQYF. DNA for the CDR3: TGTGCCAGCAGCTACCGCGTTTCTGGGGCAGATACGCAGTATTTT.

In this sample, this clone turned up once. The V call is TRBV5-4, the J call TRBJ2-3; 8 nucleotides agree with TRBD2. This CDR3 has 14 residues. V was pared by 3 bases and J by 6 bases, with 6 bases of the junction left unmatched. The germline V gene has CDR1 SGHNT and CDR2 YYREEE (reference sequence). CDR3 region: CASSSGRAQDTQYF. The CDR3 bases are TGTGCCAGCAGCTCCGGGAGGGCCCAGGATACGCAGTATTTT.

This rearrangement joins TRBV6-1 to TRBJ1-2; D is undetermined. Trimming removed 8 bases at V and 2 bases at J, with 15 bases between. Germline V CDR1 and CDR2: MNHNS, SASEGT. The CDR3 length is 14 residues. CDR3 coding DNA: TGTGCCAGCGTCCCAGCCGCGGGGAACTATGGCTACACCTTC. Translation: CASVPAAGNYGYTF.

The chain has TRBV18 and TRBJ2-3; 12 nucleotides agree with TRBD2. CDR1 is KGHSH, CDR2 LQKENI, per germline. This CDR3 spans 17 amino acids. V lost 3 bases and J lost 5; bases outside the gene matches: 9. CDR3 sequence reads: CASSPRPGLAGRDTQYF. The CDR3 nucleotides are TGTGCCAGCTCACCCCGCCCCGGACTAGCGGGGAGAGATACGCAGTATTTT.

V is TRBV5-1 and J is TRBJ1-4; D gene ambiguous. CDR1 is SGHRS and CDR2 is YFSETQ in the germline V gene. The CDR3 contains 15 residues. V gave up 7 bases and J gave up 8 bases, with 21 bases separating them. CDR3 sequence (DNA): TGCGCCAGCTCAAACCCGGGCGACGTCTGGGAAAAACTGTTTTTT. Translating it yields CASSNPGDVWEKLFF.

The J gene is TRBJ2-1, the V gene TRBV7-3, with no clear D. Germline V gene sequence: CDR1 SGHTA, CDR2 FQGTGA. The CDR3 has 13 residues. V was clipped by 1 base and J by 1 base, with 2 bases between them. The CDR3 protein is CASSLSSYNEQFF. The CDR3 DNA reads TGTGCCAGCAGCTTAAGTTCCTACAATGAGCAGTTCTTC.

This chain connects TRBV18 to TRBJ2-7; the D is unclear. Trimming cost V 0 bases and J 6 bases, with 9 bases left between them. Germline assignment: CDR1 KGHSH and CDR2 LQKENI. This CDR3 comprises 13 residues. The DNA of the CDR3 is TGTGCCAGCTCACCACCATCCCAGATCGAGCAGTACTTC. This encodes CASSPPSQIEQYF.

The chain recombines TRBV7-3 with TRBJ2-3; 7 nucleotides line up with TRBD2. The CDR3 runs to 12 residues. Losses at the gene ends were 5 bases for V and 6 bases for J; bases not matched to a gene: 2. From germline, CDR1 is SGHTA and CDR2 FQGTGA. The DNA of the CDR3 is TGTGCCAGCAGCCCCGGGGGGGATACGCAGTATTTT. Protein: CASSPGGDTQYF.

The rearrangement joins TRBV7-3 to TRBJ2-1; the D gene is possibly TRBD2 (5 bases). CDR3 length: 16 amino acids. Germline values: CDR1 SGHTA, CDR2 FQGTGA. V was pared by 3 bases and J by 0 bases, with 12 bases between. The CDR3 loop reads CASSFFRGSSYNEQFF. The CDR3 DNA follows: TGTGCCAGCAGCTTCTTTCGGGGAAGCTCCTACAATGAGCAGTTCTTC. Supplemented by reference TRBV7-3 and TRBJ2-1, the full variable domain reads GAGVSQTPSNKVTEKGKYVELRCDPISGHTALYWYRQSLGQGPEFLIYFQGTGAADDSGLPNDRFFAVRPEGSVSTLKIQRTERGDSAVYLCASSFFRGSSYNEQFFGPGTRLTVL.

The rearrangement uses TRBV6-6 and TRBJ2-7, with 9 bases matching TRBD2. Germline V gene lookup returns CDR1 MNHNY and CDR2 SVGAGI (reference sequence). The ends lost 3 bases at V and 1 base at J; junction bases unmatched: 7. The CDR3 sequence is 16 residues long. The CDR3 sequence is CASSYSSGIQSYEQYF. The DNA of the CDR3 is TGTGCCAGCAGTTATTCTAGCGGGATCCAATCCTACGAGCAGTACTTC.

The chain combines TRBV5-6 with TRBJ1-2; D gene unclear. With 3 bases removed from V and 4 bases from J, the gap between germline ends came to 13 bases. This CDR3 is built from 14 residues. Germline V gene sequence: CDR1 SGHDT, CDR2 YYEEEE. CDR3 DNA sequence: TGTGCCAGCAGCTCATTTGCCCAACCCTATGGCTACACCTTC. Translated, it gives CASSSFAQPYGYTF.

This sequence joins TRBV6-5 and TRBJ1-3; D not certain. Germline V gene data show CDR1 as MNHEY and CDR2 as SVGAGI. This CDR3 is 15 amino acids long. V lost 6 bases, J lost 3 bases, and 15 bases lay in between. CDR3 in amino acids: CASRGRDRGGNTIYF. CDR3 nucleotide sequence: TGTGCCAGCAGGGGCCGGGATCGCGGTGGAAACACCATATATTTT.

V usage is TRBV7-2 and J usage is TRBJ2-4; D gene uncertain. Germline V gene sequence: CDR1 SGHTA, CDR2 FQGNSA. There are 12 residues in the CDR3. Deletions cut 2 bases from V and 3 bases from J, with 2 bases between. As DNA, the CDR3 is TGTGCCAGCAGCTTAAACAAAAACATTCAGTACTTC. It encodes CASSLNKNIQYF.

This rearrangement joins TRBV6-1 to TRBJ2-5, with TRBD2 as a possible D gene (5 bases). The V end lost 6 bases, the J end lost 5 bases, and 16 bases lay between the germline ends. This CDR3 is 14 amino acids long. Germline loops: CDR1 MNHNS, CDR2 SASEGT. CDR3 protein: CASRKPGPGETQYF. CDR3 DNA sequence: TGTGCCAGCAGGAAGCCGGGCCCGGGGGAGACCCAGTACTTC.

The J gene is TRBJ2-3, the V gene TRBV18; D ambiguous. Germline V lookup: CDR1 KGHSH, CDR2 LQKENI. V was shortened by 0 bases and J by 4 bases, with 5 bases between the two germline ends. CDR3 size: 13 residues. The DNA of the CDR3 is TGTGCCAGCTCACCACCCATGGCAGATACGCAGTATTTT. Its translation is CASSPPMADTQYF.

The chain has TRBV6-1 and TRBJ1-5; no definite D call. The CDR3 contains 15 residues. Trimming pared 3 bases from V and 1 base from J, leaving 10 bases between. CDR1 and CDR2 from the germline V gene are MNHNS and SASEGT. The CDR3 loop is CASSDAGLSNQPQHF. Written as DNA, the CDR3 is TGTGCCAGCAGTGACGCGGGCTTGAGCAATCAGCCCCAGCATTTT.

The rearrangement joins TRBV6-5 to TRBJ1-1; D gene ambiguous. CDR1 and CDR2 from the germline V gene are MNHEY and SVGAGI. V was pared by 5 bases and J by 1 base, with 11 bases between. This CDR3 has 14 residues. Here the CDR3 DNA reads TGTGCCAGCAGTGAACGGTCGGGGAACACTGAAGCTTTCTTT. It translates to CASSERSGNTEAFF.

CDR3 protein: CASSSPTYQGRGNQPQHF. Here the CDR3 DNA reads TGTGCCAGCAGCTCCCCCACATACCAGGGGAGAGGGAATCAGCCCCAGCATTTT. J is TRBJ1-5 and V is TRBV7-3, with D perhaps TRBD1 (6 bases). Trimming removed 4 bases from V and 4 bases from J, with 23 bases in between. The CDR3 has 18 residues. Germline-derived CDR1 and CDR2 are SGHTA and FQGTGA.

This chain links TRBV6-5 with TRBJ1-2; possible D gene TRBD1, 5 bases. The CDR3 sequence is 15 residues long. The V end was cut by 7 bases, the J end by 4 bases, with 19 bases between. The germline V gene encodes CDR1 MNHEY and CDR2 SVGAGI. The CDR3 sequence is CASIEGAGFSYGYTF. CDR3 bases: TGTGCCAGCATCGAAGGGGCAGGGTTTTCCTATGGCTACACCTTC.

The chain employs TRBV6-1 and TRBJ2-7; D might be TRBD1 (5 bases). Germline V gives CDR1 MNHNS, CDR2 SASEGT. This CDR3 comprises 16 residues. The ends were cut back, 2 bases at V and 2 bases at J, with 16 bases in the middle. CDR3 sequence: CASSEIEGVVAYEQYF. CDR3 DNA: TGTGCCAGCAGTGAAATTGAAGGGGTCGTGGCCTACGAGCAGTACTTC.

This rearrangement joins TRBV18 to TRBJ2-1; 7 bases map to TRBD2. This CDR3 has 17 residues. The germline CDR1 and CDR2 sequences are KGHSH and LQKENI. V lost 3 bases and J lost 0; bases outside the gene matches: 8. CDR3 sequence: CASSPSLAVSSYNEQFF. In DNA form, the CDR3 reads TGTGCCAGCTCACCCTCGCTAGCGGTGAGCTCCTACAATGAGCAGTTCTTC. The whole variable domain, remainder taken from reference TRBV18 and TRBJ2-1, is NAGVMQNPRHLVRRRGQEARLRCSPMKGHSHVYWYRQLPEEGLKFMVYLQKENIIDESGMPKERFSAEFPKEGPSILRIQQVVRGDSAAYFCASSPSLAVSSYNEQFFGPGTRLTVL.